The clone carrying this T cell receptor (beta chain) was detected many times. CDR1 is ENHRY and CDR2 is SYGVKD in the germline V gene. There are 15 residues in the CDR3. Trimming took 2 bases from V and 5 from J, leaving 13 bases between them. The data are from a study of patients and donors after allogeneic stem cell transplantation. TCRdb processed the RT-PCR reads anew with MiXCR; each CDR3 protein has one entry. The sample consists of more than 150,000 distinct CDR3 sequences, roughly 24% of them appearing once. The origin of this receptor is a human donor who was either an allogeneic HSCT recipient or a stem cell or donor lymphocyte infusion donor (not recorded which). It is not recorded whose cells these are; they may come from a transplant donor. The source material was blood, either unsorted or a sorted T cell fraction (not recorded which). The chain employs TRBV10-3 and TRBJ1-5, with D hard to call. CDR3 in amino acids: CAISEEGRSHQPQHF. The CDR3 bases are TGTGCCATCAGTGAGGAGGGAAGGAGCCATCAGCCCCAGCATTTT.